This T cell receptor beta chain was documented in a study of T cell changes during pregnancy in multiple sclerosis. Trimming took 7 bases from V and 4 from J, leaving 16 bases between them. The germline V gene encodes CDR1 MDHEN and CDR2 SYDVKM. The CDR3 runs to 14 residues. The protocol was immunoSEQ multiplex PCR, while the TCRdb copy is restricted to in-frame clones and leaves out a portion. The sample records about 100,000 clones, 80% to 95% being singletons. Here the sequenced sample was peripheral blood, taken after pregnancy. The chain is built from TRBV28 and TRBJ1-1; the D gene is possibly TRBD1 (6 bases). The sequence was obtained from a female donor with multiple sclerosis, enrolled in a pregnancy study. This chain's CDR3 is CASMEGGAVTEAFF. DNA for the CDR3: TGTGCCAGCATGGAAGGGGGGGCGGTCACTGAAGCTTTCTTT. Full variable domain (missing parts from reference TRBV28 and TRBJ1-1): DVKVTQSSRYLVKRTGEKVFLECVQDMDHENMFWYRQDPGLGLRLIYFSYDVKMKEKGDIPEGYSVSREKKERFSLILESASTNQTSMYLCASMEGGAVTEAFFGQGTRLTVV.